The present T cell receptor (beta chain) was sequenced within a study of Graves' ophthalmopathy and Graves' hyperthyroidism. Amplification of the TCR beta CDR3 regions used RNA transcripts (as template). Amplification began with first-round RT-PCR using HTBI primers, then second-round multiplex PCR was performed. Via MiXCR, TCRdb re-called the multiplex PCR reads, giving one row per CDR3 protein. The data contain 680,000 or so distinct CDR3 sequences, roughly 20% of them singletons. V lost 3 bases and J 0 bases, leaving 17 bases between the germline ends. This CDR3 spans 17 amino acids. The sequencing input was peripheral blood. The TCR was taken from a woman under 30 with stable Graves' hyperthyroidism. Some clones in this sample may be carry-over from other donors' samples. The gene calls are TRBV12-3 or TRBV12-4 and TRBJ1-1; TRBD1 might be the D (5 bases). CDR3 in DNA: TGTGCCAGCAGTTTCGCCGGGATCGGGGGGATGAACACTGAAGCTTTCTTT. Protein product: CASSFAGIGGMNTEAFF.